The entry below describes one T cell receptor (beta chain). Its specificity is unknown. There are 16 residues in the CDR3. CDR1 is MNHEY and CDR2 is SMNVEV in the germline V gene (reference sequence). Germline trimming cut 3 bases from V and 5 bases from J; bases unmatched to any gene: 11. The sample is drawn from a study of vaccination effects on CD4 cells after COVID-19. Produced via immunoSEQ multiplex PCR; TCRdb's table is partial and in-frame only. The sample lists roughly 70,000 clones; about 69% were seen once. Ahead of sequencing, the ViraFEST assay grew antigen-specific CD4+ T cells using viral peptide pools. Once cultured for roughly 10 days, the cells underwent separation to obtain CD4+ T cells. The person acquired a PCR-confirmed SARS-CoV-2 infection between March and December 2020. Every well housed some 2 million PBMC, which grew in culture alongside 8.5 to 10 IU/ml IL-2 and about 10 ug/ml peptides.

The source of this sequence is a human donor who had a prior SARS-CoV-2 infection. The V gene is TRBV27, the J gene TRBJ2-7; TRBD2 matches at 9 bases. Specimen: CD4+ T cells from PBMCs cultured with HIV peptides, collected before COVID-19 vaccination. As to subset: HIV-1 Nef peptide pool negative control/reference culture. This chain's CDR3 is CASSFHGSGRPNEQYF. CDR3 coding DNA: TGTGCCAGCAGTTTCCACGGTAGCGGGAGACCCAACGAGCAGTACTTC.